The next 25 T cell receptor beta chains were all read from a single sample in a study of cytomegalovirus exposure and HLA in healthy donors. PCR employed 60 Vbeta and 13 Jbeta primers. Assay used: immunoSEQ multiplex PCR; TCRdb lists only in-frame clones, some missing. The table includes around 150,000 clones, 65% to 80% detected once. Sequencing used PBMCs. The source of these receptors is a human donor in good health.

The chain carries TRBV6-5 and TRBJ2-7; 8 nucleotides agree with TRBD1. CDR1 MNHEY and CDR2 SVGAGI come from the germline V gene. J gave up 3 bases and V 3 bases, and 7 bases lay outside the gene matches. CDR3 size: 15 residues. The CDR3 DNA sequence: TGTGCCAGCAGTTATGTGGGGACAGGTAGCTACGAGCAGTACTTC. The encoded protein is CASSYVGTGSYEQYF.

The chain uses TRBV28 and TRBJ1-2; D remains unclear. The length of the CDR3 is 12 residues. Germline V gives CDR1 MDHEN, CDR2 SYDVKM. The V gene lost 3 bases and the J gene lost 5 bases, with 7 bases spanning the gap. The CDR3 loop reads CASSFEQYGYTF. The CDR3 nucleotides are TGTGCCAGCAGTTTCGAACAGTATGGCTACACCTTC.

The J gene is TRBJ2-4, the V gene TRBV9; 10 bases agree with TRBD2. Germline V lookup: CDR1 SGDLS, CDR2 YYNGEE. CDR3 length: 15 residues. V was clipped by 3 bases and J by 8 bases; unmatched bases: 8. This CDR3 reads CASSGRTSGGDIQYF. CDR3 in DNA: TGTGCCAGCAGCGGGCGGACTAGCGGTGGGGACATTCAGTACTTC.

The chain recombines TRBV5-1 with TRBJ1-2; 10 positions match TRBD1. Trimming at V came to 7 bases and at J to 6 bases, leaving 6 bases not matched to a gene. Germline assignment: CDR1 SGHRS and CDR2 YFSETQ. The CDR3 contains 13 residues. CDR3 amino acids: CASGGQGGDGYTF. CDR3 in DNA: TGCGCCAGCGGTGGACAGGGGGGCGATGGCTACACCTTC.

This sequence joins TRBV6-5 and TRBJ1-1, with D tentatively TRBD1 (6 bases). With 5 bases removed from V and 0 bases from J, the gap between germline ends came to 10 bases. This CDR3 is 14 amino acids long. CDR1 MNHEY and CDR2 SVGAGI come from the germline V gene. CDR3 amino acids: CASSVGGLNTEAFF. CDR3 coding DNA: TGTGCCAGCAGTGTAGGGGGTTTGAACACTGAAGCTTTCTTT.

This sequence joins TRBV15 and TRBJ2-3; TRBD2 agrees at 7 bases. There are 16 residues in the CDR3. Germline V gives CDR1 LNHNV, CDR2 YYDKDF (reference sequence). J lost 2 bases, V lost 0 bases, and 5 bases had no gene match. DNA for the CDR3: TGTGCCACCAGCAGAGATCTCACTAGCGACACAGATACGCAGTATTTT. Protein product: CATSRDLTSDTDTQYF.

The chain joins TRBV6-5 to TRBJ1-1, with a weak D call TRBD1 (6 bases). CDR3 size: 11 residues. Germline-derived CDR1 and CDR2 are MNHEY and SVGAGI. The CDR3 here is CATGRNTEAFF. CDR3 DNA: TGTGCTACAGGGAGGAACACTGAAGCTTTCTTT.

The chain employs TRBV2 and TRBJ2-1; possibly TRBD1 for D (6 bases). Germline CDR1 and CDR2: SNHLY and FYNNEI. The CDR3 is 15 amino acids. V shed 3 bases and J shed 0 bases, with 9 bases lying between them. The DNA for the CDR3 is TGTGCCAGCAGTGATCAGGGGAGCTCCTACAATGAGCAGTTCTTC. As protein: CASSDQGSSYNEQFF.

The V call is TRBV5-6, the J call TRBJ2-5; D possibly corresponds to TRBD2 (5 bases). This CDR3 contains 15 residues. Germline V gene sequence: CDR1 SGHDT, CDR2 YYEEEE. The V end lost 6 bases, the J end lost 3 bases, and 18 bases lay between the germline ends. Written as DNA, the CDR3 is TGTGCCAGCACCACTGTGAACGGGGATGAAGAGACCCAGTACTTC. Translation: CASTTVNGDEETQYF.

The DNA for the CDR3 is TGTGCCAGCAGCTTAGTAGGGGGCGGGGCAGATACGCAGTATTTT. This codes for CASSLVGGGADTQYF. This chain connects TRBV7-2 to TRBJ2-3; possible D gene TRBD1, 7 bases. This CDR3 comprises 15 residues. V lost 1 base, J lost 4 bases, and 12 bases lay in between. Germline CDR1 SGHTA, CDR2 FQGNSA. The full variable domain, with the rest looked up from reference TRBV7-2 and TRBJ2-3, is GAGVSQSPSNKVTEKGKDVELRCDPISGHTALYWYRQSLGQGLEFLIYFQGNSAPDKSGLPSDRFSAERTGGSVSTLTIQRTQQEDSAVYLCASSLVGGGADTQYFGPGTRLTVL.

DNA of the CDR3: TGCGCCAGCAGGGGATTGTCGGGGGGGGAGCTGTTTTTT. Its protein product is CASRGLSGGELFF. This sequence joins TRBV4-1 and TRBJ2-2; maybe TRBD2 (5 bases). The germline V and J ends were trimmed by 6 bases and 8 bases, with 13 bases remaining between them. Germline CDR1 reads MGHRA; CDR2 reads YSYEKL. This CDR3 region has 13 residues.

The V call is TRBV19, the J call TRBJ2-5; D unclear. With the DNA end fitting TRBJ2-7 better, the J assignment may be wrong. Germline V gene sequence: CDR1 LNHDA, CDR2 SQIVND (reference sequence). The CDR3 sequence is 13 residues long. The chain's CDR3 is CASSIGRFYEQYF. CDR3 bases: TGTGCCAGTAGTATTGGCAGGTTCTACGAGCAGTACTTC.

This clone was seen more than once but under ten times. This CDR3 reads CASSLFSGGARNQPQHF. The CDR3 nucleotides read TGTGCCAGCAGCTTATTCAGTGGAGGGGCGCGGAATCAGCCCCAGCATTTT. This sequence joins TRBV7-9 and TRBJ1-5, with D possibly matching TRBD1 (5 bases). CDR3 length: 17 residues. V dropped 2 bases and J dropped 4 bases, with 18 bases sitting between them. Germline V gives CDR1 SEHNR, CDR2 FQNEAQ (reference sequence).

V is TRBV11-2 and J is TRBJ2-5, with D tentatively TRBD1 (6 bases). V lost 2 bases, J lost 4 bases, and 17 bases lay in between. CDR3 length: 16 amino acids. The germline CDR1 and CDR2 sequences are SGHAT and FQNNGV. CDR3 bases: TGTGCCAGCAGCTTAAGAAGTCTCCTGGGGGCAGAGACCCAGTACTTC. Amino acids: CASSLRSLLGAETQYF.

This sequence joins TRBV25-1 and TRBJ2-3; the D is unclear. Germline V lookup: CDR1 MGHDK, CDR2 SYGVNS. The CDR3 covers 12 residues. Trimming pared 3 bases from V and 2 bases from J, leaving 3 bases between. The CDR3 region has the DNA TGTGCCAGCAGTGATATCACAGATACGCAGTATTTT. Protein: CASSDITDTQYF. Variable domain in full (rest from reference TRBV25-1 and TRBJ2-3): EADIYQTPRYLVIGTGKKITLECSQTMGHDKMYWYQQDPGMELHLIHYSYGVNSTEKGDLSSESTVSRIRTEHFPLTLESARPSHTSQYLCASSDITDTQYFGPGTRLTVL.

The genes are TRBV2 and TRBJ1-5, with D possibly matching TRBD1 (5 bases). The V end was cut by 2 bases, the J end by 7 bases, with 9 bases between. The CDR3 is 13 residues long. Germline CDR1 reads SNHLY; CDR2 reads FYNNEI. CDR3 amino acids: CASSERGSQPQHF. Written as DNA, the CDR3 is TGTGCCAGCAGTGAAAGGGGAAGCCAGCCCCAGCATTTT.

The J gene is TRBJ1-5, the V gene TRBV19; D is ambiguous. The V end was cut by 6 bases, the J end by 0 bases, with 12 bases between. The CDR3 extends over 15 amino acids. Germline loops: CDR1 LNHDA, CDR2 SQIVND (reference sequence). The CDR3 DNA is TGTGCCAGTAGAGAAACAGTAAATAGCAATCAGCCCCAGCATTTT. Amino acids: CASRETVNSNQPQHF.

J is TRBJ2-2 and V is TRBV5-6; possibly TRBD2 for D (5 bases). V shed 0 bases and J shed 4 bases, with 10 bases lying between them. CDR3 length: 15 residues. Germline V lookup: CDR1 SGHDT, CDR2 YYEEEE. The CDR3 loop is CASSLVSEVTGELFF. CDR3 coding DNA: TGTGCCAGCAGCTTGGTTAGCGAGGTCACCGGGGAGCTGTTTTTT. The variable domain in full, with the rest retrieved from reference TRBV5-6 and TRBJ2-2, is DAGVTQSPTHLIKTRGQQVTLRCSPKSGHDTVSWYQQALGQGPQFIFQYYEEEERQRGNFPDRFSGHQFPNYSSELNVNALLLGDSALYLCASSLVSEVTGELFFGEGSRLTVL.

The gene calls are TRBV27 and TRBJ2-3, with a weak D call TRBD1 (5 bases). The germline gives CDR1 MNHEY, CDR2 SMNVEV (reference sequence). This CDR3 region has 13 residues. The V end was cut by 5 bases, the J end by 6 bases, with 12 bases between. DNA of the CDR3: TGTGCCAGCAGTCTCATACCAGGGGATACGCAGTATTTT. This codes for CASSLIPGDTQYF.

The chain carries TRBV5-1 and TRBJ1-4; 9 bases are a match to TRBD1. CDR1 is SGHRS, CDR2 YFSETQ, per germline. Trimming took 3 bases from V and 4 from J; bases not matched to a gene: 13. This CDR3 is 18 amino acids long. CDR3: CASSSGQGRTQLNEKLFF. The CDR3, as DNA: TGCGCCAGCAGCTCAGGACAGGGGAGGACACAGCTTAATGAAAAACTGTTTTTT.

This clone appeared once. A junction boundary mismatches the germline segment, possibly from a read error. This chain connects TRBV7-7 to TRBJ2-5, with 10 positions matching TRBD2. The CDR3 is 15 amino acids. CDR1 and CDR2 from the germline V gene are SSHAT and FNYEAQ (reference sequence). The chain's CDR3 is CASSLTSGAQETQYF. In nucleotides, the CDR3 is TGTGCTAGCAGCTTAACTAGCGGGGCCCAAGAGACCCAGTACTTC. The full variable domain, with the rest looked up from reference TRBV7-7 and TRBJ2-5, is GAGVSQSPRYKVTKRGQDVTLRCDPISSHATLYWYQQALGQGPEFLTYFNYEAQPDKSGLPSDRFSAERPEGSISTLTIQRTEQRDSAMYRCASSLTSGAQETQYFGPGTRLLVL.

V and J are TRBV5-6 and TRBJ2-5; the match to TRBD2 covers 7 bases. CDR3 length: 14 residues. CDR1 is SGHDT, CDR2 YYEEEE, per germline. V was pared by 1 base and J by 4 bases, with 4 bases of the junction left unmatched. The DNA of the CDR3 is TGTGCCAGCAGCTTGCGTGCGGGAGCAGAGACCCAGTACTTC. This encodes CASSLRAGAETQYF.

The chain couples TRBV25-1 to TRBJ1-5; 7 nucleotides line up with TRBD1. After removal of 5 bases from V and 1 base from J, the junction contained 5 bases not matched to a gene. Germline V gene lookup returns CDR1 MGHDK and CDR2 SYGVNS. The CDR3 totals 15 residues. This CDR3 reads CASSQTGISNQPQHF. The CDR3 coding sequence is TGTGCCAGCAGTCAGACAGGGATAAGCAATCAGCCCCAGCATTTT. Using reference TRBV25-1 and TRBJ1-5 for the parts outside the CDR3, the full variable domain is EADIYQTPRYLVIGTGKKITLECSQTMGHDKMYWYQQDPGMELHLIHYSYGVNSTEKGDLSSESTVSRIRTEHFPLTLESARPSHTSQYLCASSQTGISNQPQHFGDGTRLSIL.

The gene calls are TRBV29-1 and TRBJ1-2; D not certain. V was pared by 0 bases and J by 4 bases, with 6 bases between. The CDR3 is 12 residues long. Germline loops: CDR1 SQVTM, CDR2 ANQGSEA. The CDR3 sequence: CSVEDHPYGYTF. The CDR3 DNA sequence: TGCAGCGTTGAAGATCATCCCTATGGCTACACCTTC.

The CDR3 spells CATSRDFRGDYGYTF. The CDR3 bases are TGTGCCACCAGCAGAGATTTCAGGGGGGACTATGGCTACACCTTC. The gene calls are TRBV15 and TRBJ1-2; 7 bases map to TRBD1. V shed 0 bases and J 3 bases; nucleotides not matched to a gene: 4. The CDR3 runs 15 residues. Germline CDR1 reads LNHNV; CDR2 reads YYDKDF (reference sequence).